One and the same sample provided the 28 T cell receptor beta chains below, sequenced in a study of technical replicates of blood from a few donors. Clones were read by immunoSEQ multiplex PCR, and TCRdb kept only the in-frame ones, dropping some. Of approximately 88,000 clones listed, around 94% are singletons. Sequenced material: T cells isolated from PBMCs. These receptors originate from a human donor in good health.

This chain uses TRBV4-1 with TRBJ1-1, with D maybe TRBD1 (5 bases). The germline V gene has CDR1 MGHRA and CDR2 YSYEKL. Trimming shortened V by 4 bases and J by 0 bases, and 12 bases separated the two germline ends. This CDR3 is built from 15 residues. The CDR3 region has the DNA TGCGCCAGCAGCCCCTACAAAGGGGTGAACACTGAAGCTTTCTTT. Amino acid sequence: CASSPYKGVNTEAFF.

The CDR3 region is CASSLGLGQYF. CDR3 bases: TGTGCCAGCAGCTTGGGCCTAGGGCAGTACTTC. The chain combines TRBV5-8 with TRBJ2-7; D uncertain. Germline CDR1 reads SGHTS; CDR2 reads YDEGEE. This CDR3 region has 11 residues. Trimming pared 0 bases from V and 9 bases from J, leaving 7 bases between.

J is TRBJ2-1 and V is TRBV7-2; 13 bases fit TRBD2. The germline CDR1 and CDR2 sequences are SGHTA and FQGNSA. J lost 0 bases, V lost 4 bases, and 3 bases had no gene match. The CDR3 length is 17 residues. The CDR3 loop reads CASSSGLAGRSYNEQFF. In nucleotides, the CDR3 is TGTGCCAGCAGCTCGGGACTAGCGGGACGCTCCTACAATGAGCAGTTCTTC. Full variable domain (rest looked up from reference TRBV7-2 and TRBJ2-1): GAGVSQSPSNKVTEKGKDVELRCDPISGHTALYWYRQSLGQGLEFLIYFQGNSAPDKSGLPSDRFSAERTGGSVSTLTIQRTQQEDSAVYLCASSSGLAGRSYNEQFFGPGTRLTVL.

V and J are TRBV27 and TRBJ2-7; 9 positions agree with TRBD2. This CDR3 comprises 14 residues. Per the germline V gene, CDR1 is MNHEY and CDR2 is SMNVEV (reference sequence). V trimming: 3 bases; J trimming: 4 bases; junction bases outside the gene matches: 4. The CDR3 DNA reads as TGTGCCAGCAGTTTGGGTAGCGGGGGTTACGAGCAGTACTTC. Its translation: CASSLGSGGYEQYF.

The V and J genes are TRBV4-1 and TRBJ2-3; 8 nucleotides line up with TRBD2. The V and J ends lost 1 base and 3 bases, in that order; junction bases with no gene match: 18. The germline V gene encodes CDR1 MGHRA and CDR2 YSYEKL. The CDR3 length is 20 residues. The DNA for the CDR3 is TGCGCCAGCAGCCAAGCACGTGGGGGTAGTACGGGGGGGCATACAGATACGCAGTATTTT. The encoded protein is CASSQARGGSTGGHTDTQYF.

This sequence joins TRBV5-1 and TRBJ1-5, with TRBD1 identical over 8 bases. V gave up 4 bases and J gave up 7 bases; unmatched junction bases: 13. The CDR3 spans 16 residues. Per germline, CDR1 SGHRS and CDR2 YFSETQ. The chain's CDR3 is CASSILGQGVEQPQHF. DNA for the CDR3: TGCGCCAGCAGCATATTAGGACAGGGTGTAGAACAGCCCCAGCATTTT.

The CDR3 sequence is CASSLGGQGAHEQFF. The DNA for the CDR3 is TGTGCCAGCAGCTTAGGGGGACAGGGGGCCCATGAGCAGTTCTTC. The gene calls are TRBV13 and TRBJ2-1; 12 bases align to TRBD1. Germline assignment: CDR1 PRHDT and CDR2 FYEKMQ (reference sequence). The J segment lost 8 bases and the V segment lost 0 bases, leaving 2 bases of the junction unmatched. This CDR3 is 15 amino acids long. Complete variable domain (other parts from reference TRBV13 and TRBJ2-1): AAGVIQSPRHLIKEKRETATLKCYPIPRHDTVYWYQQGPGQDPQFLISFYEKMQSDKGSIPDRFSAQQFSDYHSELNMSSLELGDSALYFCASSLGGQGAHEQFFGPGTRLTVL.

The chain has TRBV9 and TRBJ1-5; 9 bases map to TRBD1. This CDR3 has 15 residues. J lost 6 bases, V lost 4 bases, and 8 bases had no gene match. Germline values: CDR1 SGDLS, CDR2 YYNGEE. The CDR3 nucleotides read TGTGCCAGCAGCCCAAGGGACAGGGAAAGTCAGCCCCAGCATTTT. This translates into CASSPRDRESQPQHF. The complete variable domain, with remaining parts taken from reference TRBV9 and TRBJ1-5, reads DSGVTQTPKHLITATGQRVTLRCSPRSGDLSVYWYQQSLDQGLQFLIQYYNGEERAKGNILERFSAQQFPDLHSELNLSSLELGDSALYFCASSPRDRESQPQHFGDGTRLSIL.

The rearrangement links TRBV27 to TRBJ2-3; TRBD2 matches at 13 bases. CDR1 and CDR2 (germline): MNHEY, SMNVEV (reference sequence). The CDR3 consists of 17 residues. The trim removed 3 bases at V and 5 bases at J, leaving 8 bases unmatched. CDR3 residues: CASSFIGLAGAGDTQYF. The DNA for the CDR3 is TGTGCCAGCAGTTTTATCGGACTAGCGGGGGCGGGAGATACGCAGTATTTT.

This sequence joins TRBV9 and TRBJ2-7; TRBD1 matches at 7 bases. The CDR3 covers 14 residues. Germline V gene data show CDR1 as SGDLS and CDR2 as YYNGEE. The V and J ends lost 3 bases and 0 bases, in that order; junction bases with no gene match: 3. CDR3 region: CASSGRDSSYEQYF. CDR3 DNA sequence: TGTGCCAGCAGCGGCCGGGACAGCTCCTACGAGCAGTACTTC. The whole variable domain, filled in from reference TRBV9 and TRBJ2-7, reads DSGVTQTPKHLITATGQRVTLRCSPRSGDLSVYWYQQSLDQGLQFLIQYYNGEERAKGNILERFSAQQFPDLHSELNLSSLELGDSALYFCASSGRDSSYEQYFGPGTRLTVT.

The chain uses TRBV29-1 and TRBJ2-7; TRBD2 matches 10 bases. From germline, CDR1 is SQVTM and CDR2 ANQGSEA. The CDR3 extends over 12 amino acids. The junction had 1 base not matched to a gene; V was cut back by 4 bases and J by 4 bases. The CDR3 loop is CSVVLAGYEQYF. The CDR3 DNA reads as TGCAGCGTTGTACTAGCGGGATACGAGCAGTACTTC.

This rearrangement joins TRBV4-1 to TRBJ2-7; D might be TRBD2 (6 bases). Looked up from germline, CDR1 is MGHRA and CDR2 is YSYEKL. CDR3 length: 15 residues. V was trimmed by 1 base and J by 1 base, leaving 11 bases between them. This chain's CDR3 is CASSQVSAGSYEQYF. The CDR3 coding sequence is TGCGCCAGCAGCCAAGTAAGCGCGGGGTCCTACGAGCAGTACTTC.

The rearrangement joins TRBV6-1 to TRBJ1-1; D might be TRBD1 (5 bases). Germline V CDR1 and CDR2: MNHNS, SASEGT. CDR3 length: 13 amino acids. V lost 5 bases to trimming and J lost 5 bases, with 12 bases between them. The CDR3 region is CASSRGGRTEAFF. For the CDR3, the DNA is TGTGCCAGCAGTCGGGGGGGGAGGACTGAAGCTTTCTTT.

Notes on this clone: One end of the junction is discordant with germline, which a read error may explain. The chain is built from TRBV7-7 and TRBJ2-3; 10 nucleotides match TRBD2. The CDR3 spans 14 residues. Germline V gene sequence: CDR1 SSHAT, CDR2 FNYEAQ (reference sequence). CDR3 sequence (DNA): TGTGCTAGCAGTCTAGCGGGAGGCACAGATACGCAGTATTTT. Translating gives CASSLAGGTDTQYF. Based on the CDR3 plus reference TRBV7-7 and TRBJ2-3, the full variable domain is GAGVSQSPRYKVTKRGQDVTLRCDPISSHATLYWYQQALGQGPEFLTYFNYEAQPDKSGLPSDRFSAERPEGSISTLTIQRTEQRDSAMYRCASSLAGGTDTQYFGPGTRLTVL.

The gene calls are TRBV19 and TRBJ2-1; D gene unclear. V dropped 6 bases and J dropped 8 bases, with 8 bases sitting between them. The germline V gene has CDR1 LNHDA and CDR2 SQIVND (reference sequence). There are 11 residues in the CDR3. The CDR3 nucleotides read TGTGCCAGTAGCATCCGGGATGAGCAGTTCTTC. Protein product: CASSIRDEQFF.

This chain links TRBV28 with TRBJ1-4; the match to TRBD1 covers 9 bases. The CDR3 totals 15 residues. V gave up 3 bases and J gave up 8 bases; unmatched junction bases: 7. The V gene's germline CDR1 is MDHEN and CDR2 SYDVKM. CDR3 sequence (DNA): TGTGCCAGCAGTTTGTCGGGACAGGGTGGGGAAAAACTGTTTTTT. Protein: CASSLSGQGGEKLFF.

The chain carries TRBV28 and TRBJ1-5, with 7 nucleotides matching TRBD1. Germline CDR1 MDHEN, CDR2 SYDVKM. V was clipped by 5 bases and J by 5 bases; unmatched bases: 6. The CDR3 totals 14 residues. The CDR3 nucleotides read TGTGCCAGCAGTGTTACGACAGGGCATCAGCCCCAGCATTTT. It encodes CASSVTTGHQPQHF.

This clone was found many times. This rearrangement joins TRBV30 to TRBJ1-2, with a tentative D call TRBD1 (5 bases). The CDR3 loop spans 13 amino acids. Germline V gene sequence: CDR1 GTSNPN, CDR2 SVGIG (reference sequence). V was clipped by 4 bases and J by 5 bases, with 14 bases between them. The CDR3, as DNA: TGTGCCTGGATCGGAGGGGTTCGATATGGCTACACCTTC. It is translated as CAWIGGVRYGYTF.

V and J are TRBV6-9 and TRBJ2-7; maybe TRBD1 (5 bases). CDR3 size: 18 residues. Trimming shortened V by 6 bases and J by 0 bases, and 24 bases separated the two germline ends. Germline V gene data show CDR1 as MNHGY and CDR2 as SVAAGI. The CDR3 sequence is CASSRQGVRARSSYEQYF. As DNA, the CDR3 is TGTGCCAGCAGCCGCCAAGGGGTTCGCGCGAGGAGCTCCTACGAGCAGTACTTC.

The genes are TRBV11-2 and TRBJ2-1, with TRBD1 as a possible D gene (6 bases). Trimming took 8 bases from V and 4 from J, leaving 15 bases between them. Germline V lookup: CDR1 SGHAT, CDR2 FQNNGV. The CDR3 is 14 residues long. CDR3 coding DNA: TGTGCCAGCGGGGGCGGGTCCCCTTACAATGAGCAGTTCTTC. This codes for CASGGGSPYNEQFF.

Turning to this clone: A junction boundary mismatches the germline segment, possibly from a read error. CDR3 residues: CASSPYVRGGAHF. Here the CDR3 DNA reads TGTGCCAGCAGCCCCTACGTACGGGGGGGGGCCCACTTC. The chain is built from TRBV7-9 and TRBJ2-4, with 8 bases that match TRBD2. The germline V gene has CDR1 SEHNR and CDR2 FQNEAQ (reference sequence). CDR3 length: 13 amino acids.

The chain links TRBV11-3 to TRBJ2-5; 8 nucleotides align to TRBD1. Germline V lookup: CDR1 SGHNT, CDR2 YENEEA. This CDR3 region has 14 residues. V was clipped by 5 bases and J by 2 bases; unmatched bases: 4. CDR3 sequence (DNA): TGTGCCAGCAGCCCCTACAGGGGGCAAGAGACCCAGTACTTC. As protein: CASSPYRGQETQYF.

V and J are TRBV19 and TRBJ2-3; D is ambiguous. Germline V gives CDR1 LNHDA, CDR2 SQIVND (reference sequence). This CDR3 is built from 13 residues. V lost 7 bases to trimming and J lost 1 base, with 9 bases between them. CDR3 residues: CASTWHGTDTQYF. For the CDR3, the DNA is TGTGCCAGTACCTGGCACGGCACAGATACGCAGTATTTT.

The CDR3 here is CASSFFPGGYNEQFF. The CDR3, as DNA: TGTGCCAGCAGTTTCTTCCCCGGGGGCTACAATGAGCAGTTCTTC. The J gene is TRBJ2-1, the V gene TRBV27; the D gene is possibly TRBD2 (6 bases). The germline V gene encodes CDR1 MNHEY and CDR2 SMNVEV (reference sequence). The CDR3 is made up of 15 amino acids. Trimming removed 3 bases from V and 3 bases from J, with 12 bases in between.

This clone came up once. The rearrangement links TRBV30 to TRBJ1-4, with unresolved D. CDR1 and CDR2 (germline): GTSNPN, SVGIG (reference sequence). With 4 bases removed from V and 4 bases from J, the gap between germline ends came to 10 bases. CDR3 length: 13 residues. The CDR3 loop reads CAWTQVVNEKLFF. CDR3 sequence (DNA): TGTGCCTGGACCCAGGTGGTTAATGAAAAACTGTTTTTT. Full variable domain (missing parts from reference TRBV30 and TRBJ1-4): SQTIHQWPATLVQPVGSPLSLECTVEGTSNPNLYWYRQAAGRGLQLLFYSVGIGQISSEVPQNLSASRPQDRQFILSSKKLLLSDSGFYLCAWTQVVNEKLFFGSGTQLSVL.

This chain uses TRBV29-1 with TRBJ2-5; tentative D call: TRBD1 (5 bases). With the DNA end fitting TRBJ2-7 better, the J assignment may be wrong. CDR3 length: 12 amino acids. Germline V gene data show CDR1 as SQVTM and CDR2 as ANQGSEA. The CDR3 loop is CSVGTSSYEQYF. The CDR3 DNA reads as TGCAGCGTTGGGACATCCTCCTACGAGCAGTACTTC.

This chain connects TRBV4-1 to TRBJ1-5; D not resolved. V lost 0 bases, J lost 0 bases, and 6 bases lay in between. CDR3 size: 15 residues. The germline gives CDR1 MGHRA, CDR2 YSYEKL. Here the CDR3 DNA reads TGCGCCAGCAGCCAAGATCCGTATAGCAATCAGCCCCAGCATTTT. Protein sequence: CASSQDPYSNQPQHF.

The chain uses TRBV7-9 and TRBJ2-3; D is possibly TRBD1 (6 bases). The CDR3 has 15 residues. Germline V gives CDR1 SEHNR, CDR2 FQNEAQ (reference sequence). With 5 bases removed from V and 2 bases from J, the gap between germline ends came to 14 bases. DNA for the CDR3: TGTGCCAGCAGCCACCCACAGGGCTACACAGATACGCAGTATTTT. Residues: CASSHPQGYTDTQYF.